This is a list of T cell receptor beta chains from one sample in a study of blood T cell repertoires in COVID-19. Data came from immunoSEQ multiplex PCR; TCRdb stores just in-frame clones and leaves some out. The sample yields about 160,000 clones, about 85% seen once. Sequencing was done on a sample of peripheral blood. The receptor set was obtained from a man aged 65 to 85 who had recovered from COVID-19. Both conserved end residues are part of each CDR3. Fields, in order: D gene, clone size, V gene, J gene, CDR3 protein, CDR3 DNA. The D gene is left open where the match is weak. Clone size appears in some rows only: once, few, many, or a class for an expanded clone.

>TRBD1|once|TRBV27|TRBJ1-2
CASSSTGIGFGYTF
TGTGCCAGCAGCTCGACAGGGATAGGGTTCGGCTACACCTTC
>TRBD2|.|TRBV10-1|TRBJ2-6
CASSDRTSGRNSGANVLTF
TGCGCCAGCAGTGACCGGACTAGCGGGAGAAATTCTGGGGCCAACGTCCTGACTTTC
>.|.|TRBV10-1|TRBJ2-3
CASSEGPGQNTQYF
TGCGCCAGCAGTGAAGGGCCCGGACAGAATACGCAGTATTTT
>.|few|TRBV11-2|TRBJ2-7
CASRTYSSYEQYF
TGTGCCAGCAGGACTTATAGCTCCTACGAGCAGTACTTC
>TRBD1|.|TRBV11-2|TRBJ1-6
CASSLDRDSPLHF
TGTGCCAGCAGTCTCGACAGGGATTCACCCCTCCACTTT
>TRBD2|.|TRBV19|TRBJ2-1
CASSKSGLAGGINEQFF
TGTGCCAGTAGTAAAAGTGGGCTAGCGGGAGGGATCAATGAGCAGTTCTTC
>.|.|TRBV4-1|TRBJ1-2
CASSQDRAPYGYTF
TGCGCCAGCAGCCAAGACAGGGCGCCCTATGGCTACACCTTC
>TRBD1|.|TRBV7-2|TRBJ2-7
CASSSPGTGRNEQYF
TGTGCCAGCAGCTCTCCTGGGACAGGGAGGAACGAGCAGTACTTC
>.|.|TRBV5-1|TRBJ1-3
CASSLLSSGNTIYF
TGCGCCAGCAGCTTGTTATCCTCTGGAAACACCATATATTTT
>TRBD2|.|TRBV5-4|TRBJ2-7
CASSLQLAGTYEQYF
TGTGCCAGCAGCTTACAACTAGCGGGGACCTACGAGCAGTACTTC
>.|.|TRBV5-4|TRBJ2-1
CASSDVREANEQFF
TGTGCCAGCAGTGACGTGCGGGAAGCCAATGAGCAGTTCTTC
>TRBD2|.|TRBV4-2|TRBJ2-3
CASSQDRTSFNTQYF
TGTGCCAGCAGCCAAGACCGGACTAGTTTTAATACGCAGTATTTT
>TRBD2|.|TRBV9|TRBJ2-3
CASSVWASGTSADTQYF
TGTGCCAGCAGCGTATGGGCTTCGGGGACTAGCGCAGATACGCAGTATTTT
>TRBD2|.|TRBV11-3|TRBJ2-1
CASSGGGSGSYEQFF
TGTGCCAGCAGCGGCGGAGGGAGCGGGAGTTATGAGCAGTTCTTC
>TRBD1|once|TRBV19|TRBJ1-2
CASSMTGSGYTF
TGTGCCAGTAGTATGACAGGGTCAGGCTACACCTTC
>TRBD1|.|TRBV6-5|TRBJ1-6
CASTKGAGSTPLHF
TGTGCCAGCACCAAGGGGGCAGGGAGTACACCCCTCCACTTT
>.|.|TRBV3-1/TRBV3-2|TRBJ2-7
CASSQVEEGSYEQYF
TGTGCCAGCAGCCAAGTGGAGGAGGGCTCCTACGAGCAGTACTTC
>TRBD1|.|TRBV5-4|TRBJ2-5
CASSLEGTAQETQYF
TGTGCCAGCAGCTTAGAAGGGACAGCGCAAGAGACCCAGTACTTC
>TRBD2|.|TRBV2|TRBJ2-7
CASSEWTSGNNEQYF
TGTGCCAGCAGTGAATGGACTAGCGGGAATAACGAGCAGTACTTC
>TRBD2|.|TRBV12-3/TRBV12-4|TRBJ2-5
CASSFGGEETQYF
TGTGCCAGCAGTTTTGGGGGGGAAGAGACCCAGTACTTC
>.|.|TRBV7-9|TRBJ2-3
CASRRTTLSTDTQYF
TGTGCCAGCAGACGGACAACCCTAAGCACAGATACGCAGTATTTT
>TRBD1|.|TRBV28|TRBJ1-2
CASSSGQANYGYTF
TGTGCCAGCAGCTCTGGACAGGCTAACTATGGCTACACCTTC
>TRBD1|.|TRBV28|TRBJ1-2
CASRKGQGYYGYTF
TGTGCCAGCAGAAAGGGACAGGGCTACTATGGCTACACCTTC
>TRBD1|.|TRBV4-2|TRBJ2-3
CASSQDRQGAPTDTQYF
TGTGCCAGCAGCCAAGATAGGCAGGGGGCGCCCACAGATACGCAGTATTTT
>TRBD2|.|TRBV25-1|TRBJ2-2
CASSSEREWHGELFF
TGTGCCAGCAGTTCCGAGCGGGAGTGGCACGGGGAGCTGTTTTTT
>TRBD2|.|TRBV5-1|TRBJ2-3
CASSPKAGGSDTQYF
TGCGCCAGCAGCCCAAAAGCGGGAGGCTCAGATACGCAGTATTTT
>.|.|TRBV2|TRBJ2-2
CASSEIGVGELFF
TGTGCCAGCAGTGAGATAGGGGTCGGGGAGCTGTTTTTT
>.|.|TRBV18|TRBJ1-1
CASSPLARADTEAFF
TGTGCCAGCTCACCACTGGCCAGGGCGGACACTGAAGCTTTCTTT
>TRBD2|once|TRBV5-4|TRBJ2-3
CASSGGSSDTQYF
TGTGCCAGCAGCGGCGGGAGCTCAGATACGCAGTATTTT
>.|.|TRBV27|TRBJ2-5
CASSLSGTIETQYF
TGTGCCAGCAGTTTATCTGGGACAATAGAGACCCAGTACTTC
>.|.|TRBV18|TRBJ2-3
CASSPPIDTQYF
TGTGCCAGCTCACCACCCATAGATACGCAGTATTTT
>.|few|TRBV2|TRBJ1-1
CASSETVEAFF
TGTGCCAGCAGTGAAACGGTTGAAGCTTTCTTT
>.|.|TRBV20-1|TRBJ2-3
CSARRGDTQYF
TGCAGTGCTAGGCGAGGAGATACGCAGTATTTT
>.|.|TRBV18|TRBJ2-7
CASSPRLNEQYF
TGTGCCAGCTCCCCGAGACTCAACGAGCAGTACTTC
>TRBD2|.|TRBV7-2|TRBJ2-7
CASSPPGLAGPSYEQYF
TGTGCCAGCAGCCCCCCGGGACTAGCGGGACCGAGCTACGAGCAGTACTTC
>.|few|TRBV9|TRBJ1-2
CASSVQNYGYTF
TGTGCCAGCAGCGTACAGAACTATGGCTACACCTTC
>TRBD2|.|TRBV29-1|TRBJ2-1
CSVGGASGRAGNEQFF
TGCAGCGTTGGGGGGGCTAGCGGGAGGGCTGGGAATGAGCAGTTCTTC
>.|.|TRBV27|TRBJ2-2
CASSLSQGFAGELFF
TGTGCCAGCAGTTTAAGTCAGGGATTTGCCGGGGAGCTGTTTTTT
>TRBD2|.|TRBV5-4|TRBJ2-4
CASSLTSGPKNIQYF
TGTGCCAGCAGCTTGACTAGCGGTCCCAAAAACATTCAGTACTTC
>TRBD1|few|TRBV2|TRBJ1-2
CASSETDLVGGGGYTF
TGTGCCAGCAGTGAAACTGATTTGGTAGGGGGCGGCGGCTACACCTTC
>.|.|TRBV28|TRBJ1-2
CASSSPGSYHGYTF
TGTGCCAGCAGTTCCCCAGGATCTTACCATGGCTACACCTTC
>.|.|TRBV7-8|TRBJ2-7
CASSPRDEQYF
TGTGCCAGCAGCCCCCGGGACGAGCAGTACTTC
>.|.|TRBV12-3/TRBV12-4|TRBJ2-5
CASSNRGGETQYF
TGTGCCAGCAGTAATAGGGGTGGCGAGACCCAGTACTTC
>TRBD1|.|TRBV9|TRBJ1-3
CASSVRDSFSSGNTIYF
TGTGCCAGCAGCGTGCGGGACAGCTTTAGCTCTGGAAACACCATATATTTT
>.|.|TRBV10-3|TRBJ2-5
CAISESREETQYF
TGTGCCATCAGTGAGTCTCGTGAAGAGACCCAGTACTTC